The 26 T cell receptor beta chains presented below share a single source sample, sequenced in a study of T cell repertoires in aging, cancer and after chemotherapy. Multiplex touch-down PCR with TRB-A/B primers amplified rearranged V-D-J TRB sequences. MiXCR, run by TCRdb on the multiplex PCR reads, gives a single entry per CDR3 protein. In the table there are 2,000 to 2,500 distinct CDR3 sequences, roughly 25% of which are singletons. Amplification of TCR beta used genomic DNA extracted from peripheral blood. The sequencing input was blood. The receptors derive from a human donor with a solid tumor.

This clonotype is labeled as medium-sized. The chain carries TRBV11-2 and TRBJ2-3; D ambiguous. Germline V gene sequence: CDR1 SGHAT, CDR2 FQNNGV. Trimming took off 0 bases at V and 4 bases at J, with 17 bases between the two ends. CDR3 length: 17 amino acids. CDR3 DNA sequence: TGTGCCAGCAGCTTAGAAGGAGCAAGGTTTATCCCAGATACGCAGTATTTT. Translating gives CASSLEGARFIPDTQYF.

By proportion, this clonotype is medium-sized. J is TRBJ1-2 and V is TRBV30; D is unclear. CDR3 length equals 11 residues. Per the germline V gene, CDR1 is GTSNPN and CDR2 is SVGIG (reference sequence). V lost 3 bases to trimming and J lost 8 bases, with 10 bases between them. CDR3 bases: TGTGCCTGGAGCATCGGGGTGGGCTACACCTTC. Its translation is CAWSIGVGYTF.

By sample fraction, this clonotype is medium-sized. The CDR3 region has the DNA TGTGCCACCCGAGGGGATTCGGGCACTGAAGCTTTCTTT. Translated: CATRGDSGTEAFF. The chain uses TRBV27 and TRBJ1-1; tentatively, D is TRBD1 (5 bases). From germline, CDR1 is MNHEY and CDR2 SMNVEV (reference sequence). This CDR3 contains 13 residues. The V and J ends lost 10 bases and 4 bases respectively, with 16 bases between them.

This clonotype is classed as large (0.1 to 1%). CDR3 bases: TGCAGCGTTGGAGATACGCAGTATTTT. Amino acid sequence: CSVGDTQYF. The rearrangement joins TRBV29-1 to TRBJ2-3; D gene uncertain. This CDR3 is 9 amino acids long. With 4 bases removed from V and 5 bases from J, the gap between germline ends came to 1 base. Germline V gene sequence: CDR1 SQVTM, CDR2 ANQGSEA.

About this clonotype itself: The junction does not match germline at one end; this may be a read error. J is TRBJ2-5 and V is TRBV7-7; maybe TRBD1 (6 bases). Germline V gene lookup returns CDR1 SSHAT and CDR2 FNYEAQ (reference sequence). The CDR3 consists of 15 residues. CDR3 coding DNA: TGTGCTAGCAGCACCACCGGGACAAAACGGGAGACCCAGTACTTC. This sequence encodes CASSTTGTKRETQYF.

This clonotype was seen just once. The V call is TRBV5-1, the J call TRBJ2-3; D is possibly TRBD2 (7 bases). Trimming removed 4 bases at V and 4 bases at J, with 19 bases between. This CDR3 contains 16 residues. Germline V CDR1 and CDR2: SGHRS, YFSETQ. As DNA, the CDR3 is TGCGCCAGCAGCCGAAGGGGGGGAGGAAACGCAGATACGCAGTATTTT. Translation gives CASSRRGGGNADTQYF.

This clonotype was counted a few times. The chain employs TRBV12-5 and TRBJ2-1; TRBD1 matches at 9 bases. V gave up 0 bases and J gave up 12 bases; unmatched junction bases: 15. Germline V gives CDR1 LGHNT, CDR2 FRNRAP. CDR3 length: 17 amino acids. CDR3 region: CASGLVPGTGRVLGQFF. In nucleotides, the CDR3 is TGTGCTAGTGGTTTGGTCCCCGGGACAGGGAGGGTACTGGGGCAGTTCTTC.

This clonotype rates as medium-sized. The chain carries TRBV5-4 and TRBJ2-5, with a possible D match to TRBD2 (6 bases). Trimming pared 4 bases from V and 5 bases from J, leaving 12 bases between. This CDR3 comprises 13 residues. Germline CDR1 SGHNT, CDR2 YYREEE (reference sequence). CDR3 protein: CASSDWGEETQYF. The DNA for the CDR3 is TGTGCCAGCAGCGACTGGGGGGAGGAGACCCAGTACTTC.

By sample share, this clonotype is medium-sized. J is TRBJ1-3 and V is TRBV28; TRBD1 agrees at 10 bases. Germline V CDR1 and CDR2: MDHEN, SYDVKM. The length of the CDR3 is 16 residues. The J segment lost 4 bases and the V segment lost 4 bases, leaving 7 bases of the junction unmatched. Here the CDR3 DNA reads TGTGCCAGCAGTTCCTCGGGACAGGGGACCGGAAACACCATATATTTT. Amino acids: CASSSSGQGTGNTIYF.

The chain recombines TRBV6-1 with TRBJ2-3; no clear D. The germline gives CDR1 MNHNS, CDR2 SASEGT. The CDR3 is made up of 12 amino acids. The CDR3 is CVTKDSTDTQYF. For the CDR3, the DNA is TGTGTTACCAAGGACAGCACAGATACGCAGTATTTT.

The CDR3 sequence is CASGQIGTVGTEAFF. The CDR3 coding sequence is TGTGCTAGTGGTCAAATCGGGACGGTGGGCACTGAAGCTTTCTTT. The V gene is TRBV12-5, the J gene TRBJ1-1; D might be TRBD1 (5 bases). V was trimmed by 5 bases and J by 4 bases, leaving 17 bases between them. The CDR3 totals 15 residues. The germline V gene encodes CDR1 LGHNT and CDR2 FRNRAP.

Sample share makes this clonotype medium-sized. This chain links TRBV6-2 or TRBV6-3 with TRBJ2-2, with D tentatively TRBD2 (5 bases). Germline CDR1 MNHEY, CDR2 SVGEGT. The CDR3 is 14 residues long. The germline V and J ends were trimmed by 0 bases and 7 bases, with 9 bases remaining between them. The CDR3 nucleotides read TGTGCCAGCAGTTACTCGATTGGAGGCGGGGAGCTGTTTTTT. Protein sequence: CASSYSIGGGELFF.

V is TRBV20-1 and J is TRBJ1-2; perhaps TRBD1 as D (6 bases). CDR1 and CDR2 (germline): DFQATT, SNEGSKA (reference sequence). This CDR3 is built from 14 residues. V shed 3 bases and J shed 9 bases, with 20 bases lying between them. The CDR3 reads CSARRSQGVCCYTF. CDR3 nucleotides: TGCAGTGCTAGGAGGTCACAGGGTGTTTGTTGCTACACCTTC.

By sample fraction, this clonotype is large. This chain uses TRBV10-2 with TRBJ2-1, with TRBD2 identical over 13 bases. Germline V gene lookup returns CDR1 WSHSY and CDR2 SAAADI. Trimming at V came to 6 bases and at J to 9 bases, leaving 8 bases not matched to a gene. The CDR3 sequence is 15 residues long. CDR3 DNA: TGCGCCAGCAGCAGGACTAGCGGGAGAGGTGGTGAGCAGTTCTTC. Translating it yields CASSRTSGRGGEQFF.

This clonotype is labeled medium-sized. The V gene is TRBV6-6, the J gene TRBJ2-2, with 10 bases that match TRBD2. Germline V gene data show CDR1 as MNHNY and CDR2 as SVGAGI (reference sequence). V shed 4 bases, J shed 7 bases, and the junction held 6 bases outside the gene matches. There are 15 residues in the CDR3. CDR3 loop: CASSWVAGGDGELFF. CDR3 bases: TGTGCCAGCAGTTGGGTAGCGGGAGGAGACGGGGAGCTGTTTTTT.

This clonotype is labeled medium-sized. The V call is TRBV28, the J call TRBJ2-3, with 9 positions matching TRBD1. Unmatched junction bases numbered 7, after V lost 10 bases and J lost 2 bases. Germline assignment: CDR1 MDHEN and CDR2 SYDVKM. CDR3 size: 14 residues. CDR3 DNA: TGTGCCACCTCAGGGACAGGGAACACAGATACGCAGTATTTT. It translates to CATSGTGNTDTQYF.

Notes on this clonotype: In this CDR3 the conserved last residue, phenylalanine or tryptophan, is missing, so a read error is likely. The limits of the CDR3 on the DNA are not certain, so only TCRdb's listed CDR3 is given. The chain uses TRBV12-3 or TRBV12-4 and TRBJ2-3; TRBD1 was called by the table and not checked on the DNA. The CDR3 contains 13 residues when both ends are counted. This CDR3 reads CERRVGGKDTQEG.

This clonotype is classed as medium-sized. The J gene is TRBJ2-1, the V gene TRBV20-1, with D maybe TRBD2 (6 bases). Germline V CDR1 and CDR2: DFQATT, SNEGSKA (reference sequence). The CDR3 extends over 14 amino acids. Trimming removed 6 bases at V and 0 bases at J, with 12 bases between. CDR3 DNA sequence: TGCAGTGCCGCGGACGGGAGCTCCTACAATGAGCAGTTCTTC. Its protein product is CSAADGSSYNEQFF.

By its share, this clonotype is medium-sized. The V call is TRBV7-2, the J call TRBJ2-2; D not certain. The germline V gene has CDR1 SGHTA and CDR2 FQGNSA. The V and J ends lost 5 bases and 6 bases respectively, with 7 bases between them. The CDR3 sequence is 12 residues long. Written as DNA, the CDR3 is TGTGCCAGCAGCCCCCGTTCCGGGGAGCTGTTTTTT. It yields the protein CASSPRSGELFF.

This clonotype ranks as medium-sized. This chain joins TRBV6-1 and TRBJ2-7; D possibly uses TRBD1 or TRBD2 (5 bases each). In germline, CDR1 is MNHNS, CDR2 SASEGT. V lost 1 base to trimming and J lost 6 bases, with 10 bases between them. The CDR3 has 13 amino acids. The CDR3 region has the DNA TGTGCCAGCAGTGAAGATAGAGGGGTCGAGCAGTACTTC. It specifies CASSEDRGVEQYF.

This clonotype is deemed medium-sized. V is TRBV5-5 and J is TRBJ2-3, with 11 bases that match TRBD2. The germline V gene encodes CDR1 SGHKS and CDR2 YYEKEE (reference sequence). The V segment lost 0 bases and the J segment 2 bases; nucleotides outside the gene matches: 5. There are 17 residues in the CDR3. CDR3 amino acids: CASSLGLAGGFTDTQYF. The CDR3 nucleotides are TGTGCCAGCAGCTTGGGGCTAGCGGGAGGCTTCACAGATACGCAGTATTTT. Using reference TRBV5-5 and TRBJ2-3 for the parts outside the CDR3, the full variable domain is DAGVTQSPTHLIKTRGQQVTLRCSPISGHKSVSWYQQVLGQGPQFIFQYYEKEERGRGNFPDRFSARQFPNYSSELNVNALLLGDSALYLCASSLGLAGGFTDTQYFGPGTRLTVL.

Within the sample, this clonotype is medium-sized. The chain employs TRBV19 and TRBJ2-1; D call uncertain. Germline CDR1 is LNHDA and CDR2 is SQIVND (reference sequence). Trimming removed 7 bases from V and 6 bases from J, with 16 bases in between. The CDR3 totals 14 residues. The CDR3 is CASTPGSTSNEQFF. CDR3 DNA sequence: TGTGCCAGTACCCCGGGTTCTACCTCCAATGAGCAGTTCTTC.

The rearrangement uses TRBV2 and TRBJ2-4, with a weak D call TRBD2 (6 bases). CDR3 length: 18 amino acids. V lost 4 bases to trimming and J lost 1 base, with 20 bases between them. In germline, CDR1 is SNHLY, CDR2 FYNNEI. In nucleotides, the CDR3 is TGTGCCAGCAGTGGCGGGGACCCCAGCCAATTCGCCAAAAACATTCAGTACTTC. Its translation is CASSGGDPSQFAKNIQYF. The full variable domain, its missing parts supplied by reference TRBV2 and TRBJ2-4, is EPEVTQTPSHQVTQMGQEVILRCVPISNHLYFYWYRQILGQKVEFLVSFYNNEISEKSEIFDDQFSVERPDGSNFTLKIRSTKLEDSAMYFCASSGGDPSQFAKNIQYFGAGTRLSVL.

On this clonotype: A much larger clonotype is one base distant, so this may be a read error. The chain couples TRBV20-1 to TRBJ1-5, with D perhaps matching TRBD1 (5 bases). The germline gives CDR1 DFQATT, CDR2 SNEGSKA (reference sequence). The CDR3 sequence is 13 residues long. V was trimmed by 1 base and J by 11 bases, leaving 15 bases between them. CDR3 sequence: CSARVGGEMSQHF. The CDR3 nucleotides are TGCAGTGCTAGAGTGGGGGGGGAAATGTCCCAGCATTTT.

This clonotype turned up a few times. This chain uses TRBV27 with TRBJ2-3; D is undetermined. V dropped 5 bases and J dropped 6 bases, with 9 bases sitting between them. CDR3 length equals 12 residues. Germline V gene lookup returns CDR1 MNHEY and CDR2 SMNVEV (reference sequence). CDR3 region: CASSVGIDTQYF. The CDR3 DNA sequence: TGTGCCAGCAGTGTTGGGATTGATACGCAGTATTTT.

This clonotype is categorized as medium-sized (0.01 to 0.1%). The chain is built from TRBV20-1 and TRBJ1-2; the D gene is possibly TRBD1 (6 bases). Germline-derived CDR1 and CDR2 are DFQATT and SNEGSKA (reference sequence). Trimming shortened V by 3 bases and J by 7 bases, and 18 bases separated the two germline ends. The CDR3 consists of 14 residues. The CDR3 nucleotides are TGCAGTGCTAGGAGGTCACAGGGTGTTGGTGGCTACACCTTC. As protein: CSARRSQGVGGYTF.